The 16 T cell receptor beta chains below were found in one sample sequenced in a study of blood T cell repertoires in COVID-19. The repertoire was sequenced with immunoSEQ multiplex PCR; TCRdb's copy has only in-frame clones and lacks some. The profile shows tens of thousands of clones, 80% to 90% of them singletons. The sequencing input was peripheral blood. These receptors were obtained from a man aged 40-55 years with COVID-19, enrolled during active disease.

The gene calls are TRBV28 and TRBJ1-5, with 10 bases fitting TRBD1. The trim removed 5 bases at V and 6 bases at J, leaving 10 bases unmatched. There are 16 residues in the CDR3. Germline lookup yields CDR1 MDHEN and CDR2 SYDVKM. CDR3 coding DNA: TGTGCCAGCAGTCCTATCGACAGGGGGCGCGCTCAGCCCCAGCATTTT. Translated, it gives CASSPIDRGRAQPQHF.

This sequence joins TRBV11-3 and TRBJ1-4; TRBD1 might be the D (6 bases). V was pared by 6 bases and J by 3 bases, with 11 bases between. This CDR3 has 14 amino acids. Germline CDR1 reads SGHNT; CDR2 reads YENEEA. The CDR3 nucleotides are TGTGCCAGCAGTCCCGGACAGCCTAATGAAAAACTGTTTTTT. This translates into CASSPGQPNEKLFF.

The J gene is TRBJ1-5, the V gene TRBV14; tentative D call: TRBD1 (6 bases). Between the trimmed V and J ends, which lost 2 bases and 1 base, there was a span of 6 bases. The CDR3 has 14 residues. The germline CDR1 and CDR2 sequences are SGHDN and FVKESK. CDR3 DNA: TGTGCCAGCAGCCAAAGGGGGAGCAATCAGCCCCAGCATTTT. Amino acid sequence: CASSQRGSNQPQHF.

This chain uses TRBV12-5 with TRBJ2-5, with D perhaps matching TRBD1 (5 bases). Per the germline V gene, CDR1 is LGHNT and CDR2 is FRNRAP. This CDR3 region has 12 residues. In nucleotides, the CDR3 is TGTGCCTCCCCGGCAGGGCAAGAGACCCAGTACTTC. Translating it yields CASPAGQETQYF.

The chain combines TRBV21-1 with TRBJ1-2; TRBD1 reflects the table's D call only, with no check against the DNA. TRBV21-1 is described as a pseudogene. The CDR3 has 13 residues. CDR3 region: CASSNTGGYGYTF. The CDR3 region has the DNA TGTGCCAGCAGCAATACAGGGGGCTATGGCTACACCTTC.

V usage is TRBV30 and J usage is TRBJ2-6, with no clear D. CDR1 is GTSNPN and CDR2 is SVGIG in the germline V gene (reference sequence). The CDR3 is 15 amino acids. Deletions cut 1 base from V and 0 bases from J, with 7 bases between. CDR3: CAWSARSSGANVLTF. CDR3 DNA sequence: TGTGCCTGGAGTGCTCGGAGCTCTGGGGCCAACGTCCTGACTTTC.

To note about this clone: Additional DNA sequences in this sample encode the identical CDR3. The V and J genes are TRBV5-1 and TRBJ2-1, with 7 bases aligning to TRBD1. Losses at the gene ends were 0 bases for V and 7 bases for J; bases not matched to a gene: 4. Germline lookup yields CDR1 SGHRS and CDR2 YFSETQ. The CDR3 has 14 amino acids. The CDR3 loop reads CASSLGQGVNEQFF. In DNA form, the CDR3 reads TGCGCCAGCAGCTTGGGGCAGGGGGTGAATGAGCAGTTCTTC.

This chain connects TRBV10-3 to TRBJ1-1; 7 nucleotides line up with TRBD1. The CDR3 is made up of 13 amino acids. Germline lookup yields CDR1 ENHRY and CDR2 SYGVKD. Trimming took 3 bases from V and 7 from J; bases not matched to a gene: 5. The DNA of the CDR3 is TGTGCCATCAGTGAACAGGACAGGCGTGAAGCTTTCTTT. Translation: CAISEQDRREAFF.

A few counts support this clone. The chain joins TRBV6-1 to TRBJ1-2; TRBD1 matches 7 bases. The CDR3 totals 15 residues. Per the germline V gene, CDR1 is MNHNS and CDR2 is SASEGT. Losses at the gene ends were 3 bases for V and 3 bases for J; bases not matched to a gene: 7. As DNA, the CDR3 is TGTGCCAGCAGTGATCCCCGGACAGGCCACTATGGCTACACCTTC. Translation gives CASSDPRTGHYGYTF.

The rearrangement links TRBV27 to TRBJ2-7; D uncertain. The V end lost 3 bases, the J end lost 2 bases, and 8 bases lay between the germline ends. In germline, CDR1 is MNHEY, CDR2 SMNVEV (reference sequence). The CDR3 loop spans 13 amino acids. CDR3 DNA sequence: TGTGCCAGCAGTTTGGGCAGGACCTACGAGCAGTACTTC. Its translation is CASSLGRTYEQYF.

V gene TRBV10-2 combines with J gene TRBJ2-1; D remains unclear. Trimming removed 6 bases at V and 4 bases at J, with 4 bases between. CDR1 and CDR2 from the germline V gene are WSHSY and SAAADI. The CDR3 spans 11 residues. The CDR3 nucleotides are TGCGCCAGCAGCACTTACAATGAGCAGTTCTTC. Translating it yields CASSTYNEQFF.

This chain links TRBV7-8 with TRBJ2-5, with 9 bases identical to TRBD1. The CDR3 contains 13 residues. Germline CDR1 reads SGHVS; CDR2 reads FQNEAQ. The junction had 7 bases not matched to a gene; V was cut back by 5 bases and J by 9 bases. The CDR3 coding sequence is TGTGCCAGCAGCCACAGGGGGCCCTTTGCCCAGTACTTC. Translation: CASSHRGPFAQYF.

The CDR3 loop is CASSWGQGVLNTEAFF. The CDR3, as DNA: TGTGCCAGCAGCTGGGGACAGGGGGTATTGAACACTGAAGCTTTCTTT. The chain uses TRBV5-6 and TRBJ1-1, with TRBD1 matching 11 bases. The germline gives CDR1 SGHDT, CDR2 YYEEEE. V lost 3 bases, J lost 0 bases, and 4 bases stayed unmatched. The CDR3 loop spans 16 amino acids.

This chain links TRBV27 with TRBJ2-7; tentatively, D is TRBD1 (6 bases). V lost 4 bases and J 1 base, leaving 11 bases between the germline ends. The CDR3 has 14 residues. Germline-derived CDR1 and CDR2 are MNHEY and SMNVEV (reference sequence). CDR3 amino acids: CASSWDKDSYEQYF. The CDR3 DNA reads as TGTGCCAGCAGTTGGGACAAAGATTCCTACGAGCAGTACTTC.

The genes are TRBV2 and TRBJ2-1, with TRBD2 matching over 9 bases. The V gene's germline CDR1 is SNHLY and CDR2 FYNNEI. The CDR3 spans 21 residues. V was pared by 2 bases and J by 7 bases, with 24 bases of the junction left unmatched. The chain's CDR3 is CASSESRVGTSSDSSWNEQFF. CDR3 sequence (DNA): TGTGCCAGCAGTGAATCAAGAGTCGGGACTAGCTCTGACTCCTCCTGGAATGAGCAGTTCTTC.

This chain links TRBV7-8 with TRBJ2-2; 7 positions agree with TRBD2. CDR3 length equals 15 residues. V was clipped by 5 bases and J by 2 bases; unmatched bases: 5. Germline V gene lookup returns CDR1 SGHVS and CDR2 FQNEAQ. Here the CDR3 DNA reads TGTGCCAGCAGCCTCCTAGCGGTAAACACCGGGGAGCTGTTTTTT. It specifies CASSLLAVNTGELFF.